These T cell receptor beta chains were read from a single sample in a study of blood T cell repertoires in COVID-19. The method was immunoSEQ multiplex PCR; TCRdb's version includes in-frame clones alone and lacks a portion of them. The sample holds 200,000 or so clones, about 80% seen once. The sequencing sample was made of PBMCs or T cells enriched from blood (not recorded which). The receptors stem from a man in his forties who had recovered from COVID-19. CDR3s include the opening cysteine and the closing phenylalanine or tryptophan. A D gene is named only where the DNA matches it firmly. Size is omitted from some rows. Given values are once, few, many or a class for expanded clones.

cdr3_length: 15
v_call: TRBV4-3
d_call: -
clone_size: -
j_call: TRBJ2-7
cdr3_aa: CASSQDLRTTNEQYF
cdr3_nt: TGCGCCAGCAGCCAAGATCTCCGGACTACCAACGAGCAGTACTTC

cdr3_length: 16
v_call: TRBV7-2
d_call: -
clone_size: -
j_call: TRBJ2-1
cdr3_aa: CASSLPGLLLYNEQFF
cdr3_nt: TGTGCCAGCAGCTTACCAGGACTACTTCTTTACAATGAGCAGTTCTTC

cdr3_length: 16
v_call: TRBV9
d_call: TRBD2
clone_size: -
j_call: TRBJ2-1
cdr3_aa: CASSRRGTSGRNEQFF
cdr3_nt: TGTGCCAGCAGCAGACGGGGGACTAGCGGCCGCAATGAGCAGTTCTTC

cdr3_length: 15
v_call: TRBV5-1
d_call: TRBD2
clone_size: -
j_call: TRBJ2-7
cdr3_aa: CASSFIAGGSYEQYF
cdr3_nt: TGCGCCAGCAGCTTCATAGCGGGGGGCTCCTACGAGCAGTACTTC

cdr3_length: 15
v_call: TRBV5-1
d_call: -
clone_size: -
j_call: TRBJ1-1
cdr3_aa: CASSLAAQGATEAFF
cdr3_nt: TGCGCCAGCAGCTTGGCCGCACAGGGTGCCACTGAAGCTTTCTTT

cdr3_length: 17
v_call: TRBV6-2/TRBV6-3
d_call: -
clone_size: once
j_call: TRBJ1-2
cdr3_aa: CASSYEGGVPDLYGYTF
cdr3_nt: TGTGCCAGCAGTTACGAGGGAGGAGTACCCGATCTCTATGGCTACACCTTC

cdr3_length: 14
v_call: TRBV6-5
d_call: TRBD1
clone_size: once
j_call: TRBJ1-1
cdr3_aa: CASSLQGVGTEAFF
cdr3_nt: TGTGCCAGCAGTCTACAGGGGGTCGGCACTGAAGCTTTCTTT

cdr3_length: 15
v_call: TRBV9
d_call: -
clone_size: -
j_call: TRBJ1-4
cdr3_aa: CASSVERGINEKLFF
cdr3_nt: TGTGCCAGCAGCGTAGAGCGGGGCATAAATGAAAAACTGTTTTTT

cdr3_length: 19
v_call: TRBV15
d_call: -
clone_size: -
j_call: TRBJ1-5
cdr3_aa: CATSMRDFKETGSNQPQHF
cdr3_nt: TGTGCCACCAGCATGAGGGACTTTAAAGAAACCGGTAGCAATCAGCCCCAGCATTTT

cdr3_length: 15
v_call: TRBV7-2
d_call: -
clone_size: -
j_call: TRBJ1-6
cdr3_aa: CASSLMGAVVSPLHF
cdr3_nt: TGTGCCAGCAGCTTGATGGGGGCGGTGGTTTCACCCCTCCACTTT

cdr3_length: 14
v_call: TRBV28
d_call: -
clone_size: -
j_call: TRBJ2-1
cdr3_aa: CASSYTSSYNEQFF
cdr3_nt: TGTGCCAGCAGTTACACAAGCTCCTACAATGAGCAGTTCTTC

cdr3_length: 15
v_call: TRBV4-3
d_call: TRBD1
clone_size: -
j_call: TRBJ1-2
cdr3_aa: CASSRGLDRFYGYTF
cdr3_nt: TGCGCCAGCAGCCGAGGACTGGACAGGTTCTATGGCTACACCTTC

cdr3_length: 16
v_call: TRBV3-1/TRBV3-2
d_call: -
clone_size: few
j_call: TRBJ1-6
cdr3_aa: CASSGSDSLVSAPLHF
cdr3_nt: TGTGCCAGCAGCGGGTCGGACAGCTTGGTTTCCGCACCCCTCCACTTT

cdr3_length: 15
v_call: TRBV7-6
d_call: TRBD2
clone_size: -
j_call: TRBJ2-2
cdr3_aa: CASRRTSGGTGELFF
cdr3_nt: TGTGCCAGCAGGAGGACTAGCGGGGGCACCGGGGAGCTGTTTTTT

cdr3_length: 13
v_call: TRBV25-1
d_call: -
clone_size: -
j_call: TRBJ1-1
cdr3_aa: CASSAGRNTEAFF
cdr3_nt: TGTGCCAGCAGTGCCGGGAGGAACACTGAAGCTTTCTTT

cdr3_length: 16
v_call: TRBV7-2
d_call: TRBD1
clone_size: -
j_call: TRBJ2-7
cdr3_aa: CASRGGPGQGPYEQYF
cdr3_nt: TGTGCCAGCAGGGGGGGGCCGGGACAGGGGCCTTACGAGCAGTACTTC